Listed below are T cell receptor beta chains from one sample, sequenced in a study of shared clonotypes between healthy human individuals. TCRdb's table, derived via immunoSEQ multiplex PCR, lists solely in-frame clones and lacks some. The profile shows about 490,000 clones, 70% to 85% of them singletons. Source material: PBMCs. Receptor source: a woman aged 40-49 years in good health. Some clones in this sample may be carry-over from other donors' samples. The CDR3 runs from the conserved cysteine through the conserved F or W. The D gene is left open where the match is weak. Some rows have no size entry. The others give once, few or many, or a class for an expanded clone.

TGCAGCGCCCGACTAGCGGAATACACCGGGGAGCTGTTTTTT,CSARLAEYTGELFF,TRBD2,TRBJ2-2,TRBV29-1,14,NA
TGTGCCAGCAGCGTAGACACAGAATATACGCAGTATTTT,CASSVDTEYTQYF,NA,TRBJ2-3,TRBV9,13,NA
TGCGCCAGCAGCCAACAGGGGCTCAAAAACATTCAGTACTTC,CASSQQGLKNIQYF,NA,TRBJ2-4,TRBV4-1,14,NA
TGTGCCACCCTCCGGGACAGTAACTATGGCTACACCTTC,CATLRDSNYGYTF,TRBD1,TRBJ1-2,TRBV25-1,13,once
TGTGCCAGCTCACCAGGGGGAGGGAATGAAAAACTGTTTTTT,CASSPGGGNEKLFF,NA,TRBJ1-4,TRBV18,14,NA
TGTGCCAGCCGAGATCGGAAAGCGGGAGGATTCCACGAGCAGTACTTC,CASRDRKAGGFHEQYF,TRBD2,TRBJ2-7,TRBV27,16,many
TGTGCCAGCAGCGGCTATGGCTACACCTTC,CASSGYGYTF,NA,TRBJ1-2,TRBV9,10,NA
TGCAGTGCTAGAGGGTACGAGCAGTACTTC,CSARGYEQYF,NA,TRBJ2-7,TRBV20-1,10,NA
TGCGCCAGCAGCCAGTCTGGTCTAGCGATCTCCTACAATGAGCAGTTCTTC,CASSQSGLAISYNEQFF,NA,TRBJ2-1,TRBV4-1,17,NA
TGTGCCAGCAGTTTCAGTAGCAATCAGCCCCAGCATTTT,CASSFSSNQPQHF,NA,TRBJ1-5,TRBV28,13,NA